These 31 T cell receptor beta chains were all obtained from the same sample, sequenced in a study of blood T cell repertoires in COVID-19. TCRdb keeps only in-frame clones here, not all; method: immunoSEQ multiplex PCR. The data hold 150,000 to 200,000 clones, with approximately 90% observed a single time. Sequencing was done on a sample of peripheral blood. The receptors originated from a man aged 55 to 70 with active or convalescent COVID-19.

V and J are TRBV12-3 or TRBV12-4 and TRBJ1-3; 8 nucleotides match TRBD1. V was clipped by 4 bases and J by 6 bases; unmatched bases: 2. This CDR3 is 13 amino acids long. Here the CDR3 reads CASSWTGQNTIYF. DNA of the CDR3: TGTGCCAGCAGTTGGACAGGGCAAAACACCATATATTTT.

The genes are TRBV3-1 (or the pseudogene TRBV3-2) and TRBJ2-5, with 7 bases aligning to TRBD2. The CDR3 spans 15 residues. Looked up from germline, CDR1 is LGHDT and CDR2 is YNNKEL (reference sequence). With V trimmed by 8 bases and J by 0 bases, 9 bases remained unmatched. CDR3 sequence (DNA): TGTGCCAGCGCCCGGGGGGTAGCGGACCAAGAGACCCAGTACTTC. It specifies CASARGVADQETQYF.

The rearrangement uses TRBV9 and TRBJ2-3; a possible D gene is TRBD2 (6 bases). Germline V gives CDR1 SGDLS, CDR2 YYNGEE. Trimming cost V 0 bases and J 3 bases, with 17 bases left between them. The CDR3 extends over 17 amino acids. CDR3 amino acids: CASSVGGGAFLTDTQYF. The CDR3 DNA reads as TGTGCCAGCAGCGTAGGAGGCGGGGCGTTCTTGACAGATACGCAGTATTTT. The complete variable domain, with remaining parts taken from reference TRBV9 and TRBJ2-3, reads DSGVTQTPKHLITATGQRVTLRCSPRSGDLSVYWYQQSLDQGLQFLIQYYNGEERAKGNILERFSAQQFPDLHSELNLSSLELGDSALYFCASSVGGGAFLTDTQYFGPGTRLTVL.

This clone has just one count. V gene TRBV6-6 combines with J gene TRBJ2-7, with a possible D match to TRBD1 (6 bases). Germline CDR1 MNHNY, CDR2 SVGAGI (reference sequence). This CDR3 has 13 residues. The CDR3 sequence: CAGDRRPSYEQYF. The CDR3 region has the DNA TGTGCTGGAGACAGGCGGCCCTCCTACGAGCAGTACTTC.

This chain uses TRBV7-3 with TRBJ1-6, with TRBD1 identical over 7 bases. CDR1 is SGHTA and CDR2 is FQGTGA in the germline V gene. This CDR3 region has 14 residues. Trimming at V came to 5 bases and at J to 6 bases, leaving 4 bases not matched to a gene. The CDR3 bases are TGTGCCAGCAGCGCATACAGGGGTAATTCACCCCTCCACTTT. Protein sequence: CASSAYRGNSPLHF.

The chain joins TRBV12-1 to TRBJ1-4. TRBV12-1 is a known pseudogene. CDR3 length: 13 amino acids. DNA of the CDR3: TGTGCCAGCAGCTTTTCGGGGGGGGAAAAACTGTTTTTT. Translation: CASSFSGGEKLFF.

The chain uses TRBV9 and TRBJ2-7; a possible D gene is TRBD2 (6 bases). The CDR3 covers 15 residues. Looked up from germline, CDR1 is SGDLS and CDR2 is YYNGEE. Trimming shortened V by 3 bases and J by 2 bases, and 15 bases separated the two germline ends. CDR3 coding DNA: TGTGCCAGCAGCGCAGCGGCGGGGACGGCCTACGAGCAGTACTTC. Residues: CASSAAAGTAYEQYF.

This rearrangement joins TRBV6-5 to TRBJ2-1; 10 bases align to TRBD1. CDR3 length: 15 residues. Germline V gene lookup returns CDR1 MNHEY and CDR2 SVGAGI. V lost 5 bases, J lost 5 bases, and 6 bases stayed unmatched. CDR3 nucleotides: TGTGCCAGCAGTACTACGGGACAGGGGAACAATGAGCAGTTCTTC. Protein: CASSTTGQGNNEQFF.

The J gene is TRBJ1-5, the V gene TRBV2; 8 bases agree with TRBD1. Trimming at V came to 8 bases and at J to 3 bases, leaving 9 bases not matched to a gene. From germline, CDR1 is SNHLY and CDR2 FYNNEI. The CDR3 spans 15 residues. CDR3 protein: CASRLWTGTNQPQHF. CDR3 nucleotide sequence: TGTGCCAGCCGACTCTGGACAGGGACCAATCAGCCCCAGCATTTT. Full variable domain (rest looked up from reference TRBV2 and TRBJ1-5): EPEVTQTPSHQVTQMGQEVILRCVPISNHLYFYWYRQILGQKVEFLVSFYNNEISEKSEIFDDQFSVERPDGSNFTLKIRSTKLEDSAMYFCASRLWTGTNQPQHFGDGTRLSIL.

For the CDR3, the DNA is TGTGCCAGCAGTCGGGACAGGGACCAAGCTTTCTTT. Amino acid sequence: CASSRDRDQAFF. The genes are TRBV2 and TRBJ1-1; TRBD1 agrees at 9 bases. In germline, CDR1 is SNHLY, CDR2 FYNNEI. This CDR3 has 12 amino acids. V was pared by 5 bases and J by 9 bases, with 4 bases of the junction left unmatched.

The chain has TRBV21-1 and TRBJ1-2. TRBV21-1 is designated a pseudogene. The CDR3 length is 13 residues. The CDR3: CASSKGEPCGYTF. The CDR3 DNA reads TGTGCCAGCAGCAAAGGAGAACCCTGTGGCTACACCTTC.

This clone was detected only once. This rearrangement joins TRBV2 to TRBJ1-2; the D gene is possibly TRBD1 (6 bases). Germline V gene sequence: CDR1 SNHLY, CDR2 FYNNEI. V was cut by 6 bases and J by 8 bases, with 16 bases left in between. The CDR3 contains 13 residues. The CDR3 sequence is CASRPLTGGGYTF. The DNA of the CDR3 is TGTGCCAGCAGACCCCTGACAGGAGGCGGCTACACCTTC. The full variable domain, completed using reference TRBV2 and TRBJ1-2, is EPEVTQTPSHQVTQMGQEVILRCVPISNHLYFYWYRQILGQKVEFLVSFYNNEISEKSEIFDDQFSVERPDGSNFTLKIRSTKLEDSAMYFCASRPLTGGGYTFGSGTRLTVV.

V gene TRBV10-3 combines with J gene TRBJ1-2, with 9 positions matching TRBD1. This CDR3 region has 18 residues. Germline CDR1 and CDR2: ENHRY and SYGVKD. V lost 0 bases, J lost 6 bases, and 14 bases stayed unmatched. The CDR3 coding sequence is TGTGCCATCAGTGAGTCAATCACCGGGACAGGGATTACGGATGGCTACACCTTC. Protein product: CAISESITGTGITDGYTF.

This clone was detected only once. The chain recombines TRBV19 with TRBJ1-1, with D possibly matching TRBD1 (6 bases). This CDR3 has 14 residues. V dropped 9 bases and J dropped 1 base, with 15 bases sitting between them. Germline CDR1 LNHDA, CDR2 SQIVND (reference sequence). CDR3 in DNA: TGTGCCAGCCGCAGGGGCCCCACGAACACTGAAGCTTTCTTT. It translates to CASRRGPTNTEAFF. Filled out from reference TRBV19 and TRBJ1-1, the complete variable domain reads DGGITQSPKYLFRKEGQNVTLSCEQNLNHDAMYWYRQDPGQGLRLIYYSQIVNDFQKGDIAEGYSVSREKKESFPLTVTSAQKNPTAFYLCASRRGPTNTEAFFGQGTRLTVV.

This chain uses TRBV2 with TRBJ1-5, with 8 bases identical to TRBD1. This CDR3 is 14 amino acids long. After removal of 6 bases from V and 6 bases from J, the junction contained 7 bases not matched to a gene. Germline lookup yields CDR1 SNHLY and CDR2 FYNNEI. CDR3 nucleotides: TGTGCCAGCAGCCGTGAGACAGGGGTTCAGCCCCAGCATTTT. Translation: CASSRETGVQPQHF.

The chain combines TRBV7-9 with TRBJ1-5; D is undetermined. Trimming cost V 3 bases and J 4 bases, with 7 bases left between them. The CDR3 loop spans 13 amino acids. Germline V gene lookup returns CDR1 SEHNR and CDR2 FQNEAQ (reference sequence). As DNA, the CDR3 is TGTGCCAGCAGCTTCGACTTGAATCAGCCCCAGCATTTT. This translates into CASSFDLNQPQHF.

This clone was seen only once. The chain joins TRBV5-4 to TRBJ2-3, with 10 bases identical to TRBD1. V shed 5 bases and J 4 bases; nucleotides not matched to a gene: 7. This CDR3 comprises 15 residues. CDR1 SGHNT and CDR2 YYREEE come from the germline V gene (reference sequence). For the CDR3, the DNA is TGTGCCAGCAGTCCCTGGGACAGGGGTGCAGATACGCAGTATTTT. It encodes CASSPWDRGADTQYF.

The gene calls are TRBV5-1 and TRBJ1-1, with 7 bases that match TRBD1. Per germline, CDR1 SGHRS and CDR2 YFSETQ. The CDR3 is 15 residues long. With 3 bases clipped from V and 2 bases from J, the junction kept 7 bases outside the gene matches. This CDR3 is CASSSLGQTNTEAFF. The CDR3, as DNA: TGCGCCAGCAGCTCGCTGGGACAGACTAACACTGAAGCTTTCTTT.

The gene calls are TRBV3-1 (or the pseudogene TRBV3-2) and TRBJ2-1; D not certain. The CDR3 has 11 residues. Germline V gene sequence: CDR1 LGHDT, CDR2 YNNKEL (reference sequence). V was cut by 5 bases and J by 9 bases, with 8 bases left in between. The CDR3 protein is CASSVLSEQFF. The CDR3 DNA follows: TGTGCCAGCAGCGTTCTGAGTGAGCAGTTCTTC.

The rearrangement joins TRBV30 to TRBJ2-1; unclear D gene. Germline CDR1 reads GTSNPN; CDR2 reads SVGIG (reference sequence). CDR3 length: 12 amino acids. The V end lost 4 bases, the J end lost 8 bases, and 12 bases lay between the germline ends. In DNA, the CDR3 is TGTGCCTGGACCTCATACCGGTATGAGCAGTTCTTC. As protein: CAWTSYRYEQFF.

CDR3 amino acids: CASSPAGGSQETQYF. The CDR3 DNA follows: TGCGCCAGCAGCCCGGCGGGGGGGAGTCAAGAGACCCAGTACTTC. The chain recombines TRBV4-1 with TRBJ2-5; 9 nucleotides agree with TRBD2. CDR1 MGHRA and CDR2 YSYEKL come from the germline V gene. The CDR3 is made up of 15 amino acids. V trimming: 4 bases; J trimming: 2 bases; junction bases outside the gene matches: 5.

The chain recombines TRBV18 with TRBJ2-3; 14 bases line up with TRBD2. The CDR3 is made up of 17 amino acids. The V gene end was trimmed by 3 bases and the J gene end by 8 bases; junction bases not matched to a gene: 10. In germline, CDR1 is KGHSH, CDR2 LQKENI. Written as DNA, the CDR3 is TGTGCCAGCTCACCCCCCGGGACTAGCGGGGGACTGGGTACGCAGTATTTT. Amino acids: CASSPPGTSGGLGTQYF.

The gene calls are TRBV7-9 and TRBJ1-1; D unresolved. Trimming took off 1 base at V and 11 bases at J, with 11 bases between the two ends. The CDR3 runs to 12 residues. Germline V gene sequence: CDR1 SEHNR, CDR2 FQNEAQ (reference sequence). CDR3 in DNA: TGTGCCAGCAGCTTAGGCGCGAGTGAGGCTTTCTTT. Its protein product is CASSLGASEAFF.

The chain carries TRBV4-1 and TRBJ2-3, with D perhaps matching TRBD1 (6 bases). Trimming pared 1 base from V and 3 bases from J, leaving 14 bases between. Germline CDR1 reads MGHRA; CDR2 reads YSYEKL. The CDR3 has 16 residues. The CDR3 loop reads CASSQAWGQETDTQYF. CDR3 sequence (DNA): TGCGCCAGCAGCCAAGCGTGGGGGCAGGAAACAGATACGCAGTATTTT.

The V call is TRBV7-2, the J call TRBJ2-7; TRBD2 matches 9 bases. Trimming cost V 0 bases and J 0 bases; bases outside gene matches: 15. CDR3 length equals 20 residues. CDR1 SGHTA and CDR2 FQGNSA come from the germline V gene. CDR3 nucleotides: TGTGCCAGCAGCTTAGCGAGCGGGGGGCCAACCACCAGGAGCTCCTACGAGCAGTACTTC. As protein: CASSLASGGPTTRSSYEQYF.

CDR3 protein: CASRRVGRGNEQFF. CDR3 in DNA: TGTGCCAGTAGACGGGTAGGCAGAGGCAATGAGCAGTTCTTC. The V and J genes are TRBV19 and TRBJ2-1; D is unclear. Between the trimmed V and J ends, which lost 6 bases and 6 bases, there was a span of 15 bases. This CDR3 is 14 amino acids long. The germline gives CDR1 LNHDA, CDR2 SQIVND (reference sequence).

The rearrangement joins TRBV5-1 to TRBJ2-1; TRBD2 is a possible D gene (6 bases). The CDR3 is 18 amino acids. Between the trimmed V and J ends, which lost 1 base and 4 bases, there was a span of 21 bases. Germline-derived CDR1 and CDR2 are SGHRS and YFSETQ. The CDR3 coding sequence is TGCGCCAGCAGCTTGCGGACATGGCGGGACGTAGCATACAATGAGCAGTTCTTC. Protein: CASSLRTWRDVAYNEQFF. The variable domain in full, with the rest retrieved from reference TRBV5-1 and TRBJ2-1, is KAGVTQTPRYLIKTRGQQVTLSCSPISGHRSVSWYQQTPGQGLQFLFEYFSETQRNKGNFPGRFSGRQFSNSRSEMNVSTLELGDSALYLCASSLRTWRDVAYNEQFFGPGTRLTVL.

This CDR3 is CASSDPGQGSFSGNTIYF. The CDR3, as DNA: TGTGCCAGCAGTGACCCGGGACAGGGATCCTTCTCTGGAAACACCATATATTTT. The chain combines TRBV6-4 with TRBJ1-3; 9 bases fit TRBD1. The V gene's germline CDR1 is MRHNA and CDR2 SNTAGT. Trimming cost V 2 bases and J 0 bases; bases outside gene matches: 8. CDR3 size: 18 residues.

The chain employs TRBV5-5 and TRBJ2-7, with TRBD1 as a possible D gene (7 bases). V lost 7 bases to trimming and J lost 9 bases, with 20 bases between them. The length of the CDR3 is 13 residues. The germline gives CDR1 SGHKS, CDR2 YYEKEE (reference sequence). Here the CDR3 reads CASEKTGTQRQYF. The DNA of the CDR3 is TGTGCCAGCGAGAAGACAGGGACTCAGAGGCAGTACTTC.

The rearrangement joins TRBV5-1 to TRBJ1-6, with a weak D call TRBD1 (6 bases). The CDR3 totals 15 residues. CDR1 is SGHRS and CDR2 is YFSETQ in the germline V gene. Deletions cut 0 bases from V and 10 bases from J, with 14 bases between. The CDR3 spells CASSLGTASGSPLHF. DNA of the CDR3: TGCGCCAGCAGCTTGGGGACAGCAAGTGGCTCACCCCTCCACTTT.

The chain employs TRBV5-5 and TRBJ1-3; D is unclear. Germline V gene data show CDR1 as SGHKS and CDR2 as YYEKEE (reference sequence). The CDR3 sequence is 17 residues long. Trimming removed 1 base at V and 0 bases at J, with 14 bases between. CDR3 sequence (DNA): TGTGCCAGCAGCTTGCTGAATCCGGGATACTCTGGAAACACCATATATTTT. Its protein product is CASSLLNPGYSGNTIYF.